This TCR beta chain was recorded in a study of T cell responses to AZD1222 COVID-19 vaccine. Study in general: Second-dose schedules of about 4 or about 12 weeks were combined. Study results and caveats: Spike as a whole was targeted by vaccine-associated CD4 TCRs, dominant at 160-218 and 743-854.

Of note for this clone: What it binds is unknown.

The CDR3 spans 15 residues. Germline values: CDR1 SGHTA, CDR2 FQGTGA. Between the trimmed V and J ends, which lost 4 bases and 6 bases, there was a span of 13 bases. Here immunoSEQ multiplex PCR was the method, and the copy in TCRdb shows in-frame clones only, minus some. The sample has about 170,000 clones; approximately 92% are singletons. This TCR was sampled from an adult in good health. The sample in question was peripheral blood, obtained on day 0 of AZD1222 vaccination. V gene TRBV7-3 combines with J gene TRBJ1-6; maybe TRBD1 (6 bases). The CDR3 protein is CASSSQGRGNSPLHF. The CDR3 region has the DNA TGTGCCAGCAGCTCCCAGGGGCGGGGTAATTCACCCCTCCACTTT.